This entry features one T cell receptor beta chain sequence. Its antigen is unidentified. The sample comes from a study of shared clonotypes between healthy human individuals. The germline V and J ends were trimmed by 5 bases and 0 bases, with 17 bases remaining between them. CDR3 size: 17 residues. CDR1 is MDHEN, CDR2 SYDVKM, per germline. In the original workflow: Owing to the provision of junction-only sequences devoid of quality scores by immunoSEQ, filtering differed. TCRdb keeps only in-frame clones here, not all; method: immunoSEQ multiplex PCR. V and J calls and clone size follow that table, whereas D and trimming were derived from the DNA. This sample has approximately 2,000,000 clones, with about 90% found just once. Study observations and caveats: Sharing of clonotypes among donors was expected to vary with sequencing depth.

This sequence joins TRBV28 and TRBJ2-1, with D tentatively TRBD1 (5 bases). The clonotype originates from a man between 18 and 35 years old in good health. Some clones in this sample may be carry-over from other donors' samples. The sample taken for sequencing was naive CD4+ T cells from PBMCs. As for subset: CD45RA+ positively selected. The CDR3 protein is CASSARTPRDSYNEQFF. The CDR3 DNA reads TGTGCCAGCAGTGCGCGAACACCCAGGGACTCCTACAATGAGCAGTTCTTC. Together with reference TRBV28 and TRBJ2-1, the CDR3 gives the full variable domain: DVKVTQSSRYLVKRTGEKVFLECVQDMDHENMFWYRQDPGLGLRLIYFSYDVKMKEKGDIPEGYSVSREKKERFSLILESASTNQTSMYLCASSARTPRDSYNEQFFGPGTRLTVL.